A single sample is the source of the 14 T cell receptor beta chains below, sequenced in a study of response to subunit inactivated influenza vaccine. A single record per CDR3 protein comes from TCRdb applying MiXCR to the RT-PCR reads. The data show some 480,000 distinct CDR3 sequences, over 9.5% seen once. Sequenced material: PBMCs from blood, taken more than 35 days after vaccination. These TCRs come from a man between 45 and 60 years old who received an inactivated influenza vaccine.

This clonotype was found many times. V is TRBV30 and J is TRBJ2-7; D is uncertain. Germline lookup yields CDR1 GTSNPN and CDR2 SVGIG (reference sequence). Trimming pared 1 base from V and 2 bases from J, leaving 9 bases between. CDR3 size: 13 residues. The CDR3 sequence is CAWSDKLAYEQYF. The CDR3 bases are TGTGCCTGGAGTGATAAACTGGCCTACGAGCAGTACTTC.

The sample holds a few counts of this clonotype. The chain uses TRBV2 and TRBJ2-7; 12 bases agree with TRBD2. CDR1 and CDR2 (germline): SNHLY, FYNNEI. CDR3 length equals 17 residues. The V segment lost 8 bases and the J segment 3 bases; nucleotides outside the gene matches: 14. The CDR3 reads CASVSSLAGGRHYEQYF. As DNA, the CDR3 is TGTGCCAGCGTCTCGTCGCTAGCGGGGGGGCGGCACTACGAGCAGTACTTC.

The J gene is TRBJ2-5, the V gene TRBV7-9; D remains unclear. V lost 4 bases and J 4 bases, leaving 13 bases between the germline ends. This CDR3 is 14 amino acids long. Germline V gene sequence: CDR1 SEHNR, CDR2 FQNEAQ (reference sequence). The CDR3 coding sequence is TGTGCCAGCAGCTCCCACATAGGTGGAGAGACCCAGTACTTC. Translated: CASSSHIGGETQYF.

Worth noting for this clonotype: Given a much more abundant clone one base away, this may be a read error. V and J are TRBV4-3 and TRBJ2-5, with D unclear. Germline V gene lookup returns CDR1 LGHNA and CDR2 YSLEER. The CDR3 is made up of 13 amino acids. The CDR3 reads CASSQLLQETRYF. The DNA of the CDR3 is TGCGCCAGCAGCCAACTGCTCCAAGAGACCCGGTACTTC.

This rearrangement joins TRBV9 to TRBJ1-2, with a tentative D call TRBD1 (6 bases). The V gene lost 4 bases and the J gene lost 2 bases, with 15 bases spanning the gap. The CDR3 is made up of 15 amino acids. Germline CDR1 is SGDLS and CDR2 is YYNGEE. The chain's CDR3 is CASSSRGGGNYGYTF. CDR3 sequence (DNA): TGTGCCAGCAGCTCGAGAGGGGGGGGGAACTATGGCTACACCTTC.

The V and J genes are TRBV7-9 and TRBJ2-4; D remains unclear. CDR3 length equals 17 residues. Germline V CDR1 and CDR2: SEHNR, FQNEAQ (reference sequence). V gave up 2 bases and J gave up 0 bases, with 14 bases separating them. CDR3 residues: CASSLIGDLLAKNIQYF. The DNA of the CDR3 is TGTGCCAGCAGCTTAATTGGGGATTTGCTAGCCAAAAACATTCAGTACTTC. Full variable domain (missing parts from reference TRBV7-9 and TRBJ2-4): DTGVSQNPRHKITKRGQNVTFRCDPISEHNRLYWYRQTLGQGPEFLTYFQNEAQLEKSRLLSDRFSAERPKGSFSTLEIQRTEQGDSAMYLCASSLIGDLLAKNIQYFGAGTRLSVL.

This clonotype was seen more than once but under ten times. CDR3 in amino acids: CASSGSGRGTGELFF. As DNA, the CDR3 is TGTGCCAGCAGCGGGAGCGGGAGGGGCACCGGGGAGCTGTTTTTT. The rearrangement joins TRBV9 to TRBJ2-2; TRBD2 matches at 10 bases. The trim removed 3 bases at V and 4 bases at J, leaving 3 bases unmatched. The germline gives CDR1 SGDLS, CDR2 YYNGEE. CDR3 length: 15 residues. Variable domain in full (rest from reference TRBV9 and TRBJ2-2): DSGVTQTPKHLITATGQRVTLRCSPRSGDLSVYWYQQSLDQGLQFLIQYYNGEERAKGNILERFSAQQFPDLHSELNLSSLELGDSALYFCASSGSGRGTGELFFGEGSRLTVL.

This chain joins TRBV14 and TRBJ2-1; 7 positions agree with TRBD1. This CDR3 comprises 15 residues. Germline values: CDR1 SGHDN, CDR2 FVKESK. V trimming: 4 bases; J trimming: 3 bases; junction bases outside the gene matches: 6. CDR3 sequence (DNA): TGTGCCAGCAGCCGCTCGAGGGGGCTCTACAATGAGCAGTTCTTC. Translation: CASSRSRGLYNEQFF.

The chain carries TRBV6-5 and TRBJ1-1; 7 bases match TRBD1. J gave up 4 bases and V 4 bases, and 6 bases lay outside the gene matches. The germline gives CDR1 MNHEY, CDR2 SVGAGI. This CDR3 is 14 amino acids long. CDR3 in amino acids: CASSLGQTGTEAFF. CDR3 nucleotides: TGTGCCAGCAGTTTGGGACAGACGGGCACTGAAGCTTTCTTT.

The V and J genes are TRBV15 and TRBJ2-1; 9 bases are a match to TRBD2. This CDR3 region has 17 residues. The ends lost 0 bases at V and 6 bases at J; junction bases unmatched: 9. CDR1 LNHNV and CDR2 YYDKDF come from the germline V gene (reference sequence). The CDR3 is CATSRDYQAGGGNEQFF. Written as DNA, the CDR3 is TGTGCCACCAGCAGAGATTACCAAGCGGGAGGCGGCAATGAGCAGTTCTTC.

The table lists this clonotype with a few counts. The chain joins TRBV4-2 to TRBJ2-3; D unresolved. Between the trimmed V and J ends, which lost 0 bases and 2 bases, there was a span of 6 bases. CDR3 size: 14 residues. The germline CDR1 and CDR2 sequences are LGHNA and YNFKEQ. CDR3 protein: CASSQEGPTDTQYF. The CDR3 DNA follows: TGTGCCAGCAGCCAAGAAGGCCCCACAGATACGCAGTATTTT.

This clonotype was seen many times. V usage is TRBV15 and J usage is TRBJ1-1; D gene ambiguous. V dropped 1 base and J dropped 1 base, with 4 bases sitting between them. The CDR3 contains 13 residues. In germline, CDR1 is LNHNV, CDR2 YYDKDF (reference sequence). CDR3 sequence (DNA): TGTGCCACCAGCAGAGGACAGAACACTGAAGCTTTCTTT. This codes for CATSRGQNTEAFF.

V is TRBV20-1 and J is TRBJ2-4; tentatively, D is TRBD2 (7 bases). The CDR3 contains 13 residues. Germline CDR1 is DFQATT and CDR2 is SNEGSKA (reference sequence). DNA for the CDR3: TGCAGCGGGGGGCCAGGGGACAAAAACATTCAGTACTTC. Translated: CSGGPGDKNIQYF.

In this sample, this clonotype turned up a few times. The rearrangement joins TRBV25-1 to TRBJ2-3; TRBD1 agrees at 9 bases. There are 15 residues in the CDR3. Germline V lookup: CDR1 MGHDK, CDR2 SYGVNS. The V gene end was trimmed by 5 bases and the J gene end by 5 bases; junction bases not matched to a gene: 8. DNA of the CDR3: TGTGCCAGCAGTCCCTGGACAGGGGAGGTAGATACGCAGTATTTT. Protein: CASSPWTGEVDTQYF.